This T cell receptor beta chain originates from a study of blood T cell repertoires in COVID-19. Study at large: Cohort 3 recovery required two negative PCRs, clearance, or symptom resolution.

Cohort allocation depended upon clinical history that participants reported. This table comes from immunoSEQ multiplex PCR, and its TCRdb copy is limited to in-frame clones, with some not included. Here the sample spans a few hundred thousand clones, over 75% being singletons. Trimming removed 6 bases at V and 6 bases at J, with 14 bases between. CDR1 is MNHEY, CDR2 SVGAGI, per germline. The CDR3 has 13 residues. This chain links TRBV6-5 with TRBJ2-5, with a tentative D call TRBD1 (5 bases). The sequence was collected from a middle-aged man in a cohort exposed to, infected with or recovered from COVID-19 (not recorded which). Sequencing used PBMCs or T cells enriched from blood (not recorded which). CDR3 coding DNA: TGTGCCAGCAGAATCGACAGCTCTAAGACCCAGTACTTC. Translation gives CASRIDSSKTQYF.